The 15 T cell receptor beta chains below were found in one sample sequenced in a study of T-cell memory formation after mild COVID-19. TCRdb independently ran MiXCR on the 5' RACE reads; one entry per CDR3 protein. The sample lists fewer than 200,000 distinct CDR3 sequences; 18% were seen once. Source material: PBMCs or a T cell subset sorted from them (not recorded which). All receptors come from a man aged 18-30 years who had mild COVID-19 (a few samples of this study predate the infection). Cell type and time point are not known.

This clonotype was seen more than once but under ten times. The rearrangement uses TRBV18 and TRBJ1-5, with 9 bases aligning to TRBD1. The CDR3 consists of 15 residues. The J segment lost 7 bases and the V segment lost 2 bases, leaving 6 bases of the junction unmatched. Germline CDR1 is KGHSH and CDR2 is LQKENI. This CDR3 reads CASSPIQGAIQPQHF. DNA for the CDR3: TGTGCCAGCTCACCAATACAGGGGGCGATCCAGCCCCAGCATTTT.

Only a few counts were recorded for this clonotype. V usage is TRBV7-3 and J usage is TRBJ2-1; 10 bases map to TRBD1. Germline lookup yields CDR1 SGHTA and CDR2 FQGTGA. J gave up 7 bases and V 4 bases, and 4 bases lay outside the gene matches. The CDR3 spans 14 residues. CDR3 sequence reads: CASSSGTGENEQFF. The CDR3, as DNA: TGTGCCAGCAGCTCCGGGACAGGGGAAAATGAGCAGTTCTTC.

The chain has TRBV2 and TRBJ2-1, with 8 bases aligning to TRBD2. Germline CDR1 and CDR2: SNHLY and FYNNEI. The CDR3 has 14 amino acids. Losses at the gene ends were 8 bases for V and 2 bases for J; bases not matched to a gene: 5. In DNA form, the CDR3 reads TGTGCCAGCTCCGGGACTAGTGCCTACAATGAGCAGTTCTTC. Translating it yields CASSGTSAYNEQFF.

This chain connects TRBV29-1 to TRBJ1-4, with 9 bases lining up with TRBD1. The CDR3 length is 14 residues. The trim removed 7 bases at V and 6 bases at J, leaving 9 bases unmatched. The germline gives CDR1 SQVTM, CDR2 ANQGSEA. The CDR3 here is CSGATGGTDEKLFF. The CDR3, as DNA: TGCAGCGGCGCCACAGGGGGCACGGATGAAAAACTGTTTTTT. Complete variable domain (other parts from reference TRBV29-1 and TRBJ1-4): SAVISQKPSRDICQRGTSLTIQCQVDSQVTMMFWYRQQPGQSLTLIATANQGSEATYESGFVIDKFPISRPNLTFSTLTVSNMSPEDSSIYLCSGATGGTDEKLFFGSGTQLSVL.

J is TRBJ1-1 and V is TRBV10-2; D gene uncertain. The CDR3 contains 12 residues. Germline V gene sequence: CDR1 WSHSY, CDR2 SAAADI. V was cut by 9 bases and J by 1 base, with 9 bases left in between. The CDR3 spells CASQDPNTEAFF. CDR3 in DNA: TGCGCCAGTCAAGATCCGAACACTGAAGCTTTCTTT.

V gene TRBV5-1 combines with J gene TRBJ1-6; no reliable D call. The germline V and J ends were trimmed by 0 bases and 7 bases, with 14 bases remaining between them. CDR3 size: 16 residues. Germline V gene lookup returns CDR1 SGHRS and CDR2 YFSETQ. The CDR3 DNA reads as TGCGCCAGCAGCTTGGAGGTCAGGCAGCCCAATTCACCCCTCCACTTT. Translating gives CASSLEVRQPNSPLHF.

This clonotype was seen more than once but under ten times. The CDR3 nucleotides are TGTGCCAGCAGTTACTCGAGATCAGGGGGGTCATCCTACGAGCAGTACTTC. Encoded protein: CASSYSRSGGSSYEQYF. The V and J genes are TRBV6-2 or TRBV6-3 and TRBJ2-7; tentative D call: TRBD1 (7 bases). Germline loops: CDR1 MNHEY, CDR2 SVGEGT. V was shortened by 0 bases and J by 1 base, with 16 bases between the two germline ends. The CDR3 runs 17 residues.

This clonotype was counted a few times. The chain couples TRBV2 to TRBJ1-1; a weak D match, TRBD1 (6 bases). Trimming stripped 6 bases from V and 6 bases from J, with 11 bases between. Germline V gives CDR1 SNHLY, CDR2 FYNNEI. CDR3 size: 12 residues. CDR3 nucleotides: TGTGCCAGCAGGGGTCCAGGGGCTGAAGCTTTCTTT. Its translation: CASRGPGAEAFF.

The rearrangement links TRBV20-1 to TRBJ2-1; 8 positions match TRBD2. V lost 2 bases, J lost 8 bases, and 8 bases stayed unmatched. This CDR3 is built from 14 residues. Germline-derived CDR1 and CDR2 are DFQATT and SNEGSKA (reference sequence). The chain's CDR3 is CSARRGGPIDEQFF. The CDR3 nucleotides read TGCAGTGCTAGACGGGGGGGGCCTATTGATGAGCAGTTCTTC.

This clonotype was detected many times. The chain links TRBV4-3 to TRBJ2-3; 12 positions agree with TRBD2. Germline assignment: CDR1 LGHNA and CDR2 YSLEER. The CDR3 loop spans 17 amino acids. Trimming took 4 bases from V and 5 from J; bases not matched to a gene: 10. The CDR3 spells CASSRVTGLAGLDTQYF. The CDR3 DNA is TGCGCCAGCAGCCGAGTTACCGGACTAGCGGGGTTAGATACGCAGTATTTT.

The chain carries TRBV27 and TRBJ2-3; 7 nucleotides line up with TRBD2. Germline CDR1 and CDR2: MNHEY and SMNVEV (reference sequence). This CDR3 has 13 residues. Germline trimming cut 7 bases from V and 3 bases from J; bases unmatched to any gene: 4. The CDR3: CASMGGGTDTQYF. The CDR3 nucleotides are TGTGCCAGCATGGGGGGGGGAACAGATACGCAGTATTTT.

The chain carries TRBV7-6 and TRBJ1-5; 12 nucleotides agree with TRBD1. J was trimmed by 6 bases and V by 5 bases; bases with no gene match: 8. The CDR3 has 16 amino acids. Germline V gene data show CDR1 as SGHVS and CDR2 as FNYEAQ. CDR3 DNA: TGTGCCAGCAGCGCGGGACAGGGGGCGACAAGTCAGCCCCAGCATTTT. Protein: CASSAGQGATSQPQHF.

This clonotype was counted at least ten times. The rearrangement joins TRBV9 to TRBJ2-2; TRBD2 matches 9 bases. J was trimmed by 4 bases and V by 4 bases; bases with no gene match: 8. Germline lookup yields CDR1 SGDLS and CDR2 YYNGEE. CDR3 size: 16 residues. The CDR3 DNA reads TGTGCCAGCAGCAATTCAGCGGGGGGTTTCACCGGGGAGCTGTTTTTT. Its protein product is CASSNSAGGFTGELFF.

This clonotype has a handful of counts. The CDR3 DNA sequence: TGTGCCATCAGTGAGTCGGGACAGCCTCCCTTTGGGCAGTATTTT. As protein: CAISESGQPPFGQYF. The chain employs TRBV10-3 and TRBJ2-3, with 7 bases fitting TRBD1. The trim removed 0 bases at V and 11 bases at J, leaving 11 bases unmatched. Germline lookup yields CDR1 ENHRY and CDR2 SYGVKD. There are 15 residues in the CDR3.

The J gene is TRBJ2-3, the V gene TRBV7-3; possibly TRBD1 for D (5 bases). This CDR3 has 14 amino acids. Germline V gene data show CDR1 as SGHTA and CDR2 as FQGTGA. Between the trimmed V and J ends, which lost 5 bases and 5 bases, there was a span of 14 bases. CDR3 in amino acids: CASSAQGNRDTQYF. The CDR3 DNA reads TGTGCCAGCAGCGCGCAGGGAAATCGAGATACGCAGTATTTT.